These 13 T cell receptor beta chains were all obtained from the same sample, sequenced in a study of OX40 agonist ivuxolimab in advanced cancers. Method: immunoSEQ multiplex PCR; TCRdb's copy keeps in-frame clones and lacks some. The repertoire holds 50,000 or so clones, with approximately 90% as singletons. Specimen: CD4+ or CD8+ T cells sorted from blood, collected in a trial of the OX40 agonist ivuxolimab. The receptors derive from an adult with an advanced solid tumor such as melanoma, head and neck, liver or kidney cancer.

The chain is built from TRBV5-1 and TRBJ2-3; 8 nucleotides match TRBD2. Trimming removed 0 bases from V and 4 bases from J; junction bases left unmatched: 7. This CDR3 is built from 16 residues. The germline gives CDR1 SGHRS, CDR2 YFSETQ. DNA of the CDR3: TGCGCCAGCAGCTTGGGCCTGCGGGGGGCCGCAGATACGCAGTATTTT. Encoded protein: CASSLGLRGAADTQYF.

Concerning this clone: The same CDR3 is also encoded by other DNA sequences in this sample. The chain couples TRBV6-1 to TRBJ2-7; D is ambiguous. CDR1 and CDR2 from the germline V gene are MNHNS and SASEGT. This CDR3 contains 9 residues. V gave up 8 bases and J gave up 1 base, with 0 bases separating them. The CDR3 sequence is CASSYEQYF. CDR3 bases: TGTGCCAGCTCCTACGAGCAGTACTTC.

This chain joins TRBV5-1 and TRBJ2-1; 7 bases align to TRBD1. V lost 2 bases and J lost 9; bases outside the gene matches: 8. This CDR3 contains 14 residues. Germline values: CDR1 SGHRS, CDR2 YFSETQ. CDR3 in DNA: TGCGCCAGCAGCTTTGAGGGGGCCAACTCTGAGCAGTTCTTC. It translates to CASSFEGANSEQFF.

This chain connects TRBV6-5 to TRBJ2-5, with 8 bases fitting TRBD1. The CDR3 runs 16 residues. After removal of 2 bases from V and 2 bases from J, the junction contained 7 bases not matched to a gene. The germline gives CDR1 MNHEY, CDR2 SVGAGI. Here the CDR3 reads CASSYTAGTGQETQYF. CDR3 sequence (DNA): TGTGCCAGCAGTTACACCGCAGGGACAGGTCAAGAGACCCAGTACTTC.

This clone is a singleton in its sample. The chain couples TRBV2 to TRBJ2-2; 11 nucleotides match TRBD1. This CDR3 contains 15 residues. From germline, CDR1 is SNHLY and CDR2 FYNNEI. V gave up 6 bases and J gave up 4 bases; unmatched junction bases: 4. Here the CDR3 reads CASSGQGAGTGELFF. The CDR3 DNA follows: TGTGCCAGCAGCGGACAGGGGGCAGGCACCGGGGAGCTGTTTTTT.

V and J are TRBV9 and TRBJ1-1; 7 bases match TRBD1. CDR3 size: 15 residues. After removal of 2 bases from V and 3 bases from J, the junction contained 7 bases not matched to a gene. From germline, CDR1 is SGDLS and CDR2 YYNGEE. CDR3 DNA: TGTGCCAGCAGCGTGACAGGGATTGGGGACACTGAAGCTTTCTTT. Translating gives CASSVTGIGDTEAFF.

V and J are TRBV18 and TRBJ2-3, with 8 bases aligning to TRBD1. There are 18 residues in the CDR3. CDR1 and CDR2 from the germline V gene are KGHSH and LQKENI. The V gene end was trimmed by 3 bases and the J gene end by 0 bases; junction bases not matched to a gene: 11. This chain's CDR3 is CASSPTRGQTSSTDTQYF. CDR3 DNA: TGTGCCAGCTCACCCACCAGGGGGCAGACTTCGAGCACAGATACGCAGTATTTT. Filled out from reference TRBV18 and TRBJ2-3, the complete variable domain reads NAGVMQNPRHLVRRRGQEARLRCSPMKGHSHVYWYRQLPEEGLKFMVYLQKENIIDESGMPKERFSAEFPKEGPSILRIQQVVRGDSAAYFCASSPTRGQTSSTDTQYFGPGTRLTVL.

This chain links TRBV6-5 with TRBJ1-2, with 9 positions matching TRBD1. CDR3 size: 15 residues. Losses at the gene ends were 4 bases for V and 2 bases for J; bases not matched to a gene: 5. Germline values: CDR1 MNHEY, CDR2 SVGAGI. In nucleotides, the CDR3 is TGTGCCAGCAGTTTACAGGGGGCGCAGAACTATGGCTACACCTTC. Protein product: CASSLQGAQNYGYTF.

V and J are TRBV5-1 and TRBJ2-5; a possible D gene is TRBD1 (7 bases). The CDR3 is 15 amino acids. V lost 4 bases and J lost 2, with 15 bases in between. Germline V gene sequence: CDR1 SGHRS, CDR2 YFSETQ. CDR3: CASSIYRGGQETQYF. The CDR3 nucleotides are TGCGCCAGCAGCATATACAGGGGAGGTCAAGAGACCCAGTACTTC. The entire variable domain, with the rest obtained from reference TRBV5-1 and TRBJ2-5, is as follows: KAGVTQTPRYLIKTRGQQVTLSCSPISGHRSVSWYQQTPGQGLQFLFEYFSETQRNKGNFPGRFSGRQFSNSRSEMNVSTLELGDSALYLCASSIYRGGQETQYFGPGTRLLVL.

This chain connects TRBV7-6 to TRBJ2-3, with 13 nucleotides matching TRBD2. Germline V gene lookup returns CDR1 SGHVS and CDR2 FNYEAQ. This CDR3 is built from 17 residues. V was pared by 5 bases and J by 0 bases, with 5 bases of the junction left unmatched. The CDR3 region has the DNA TGTGCCAGCAGCCCCTCGACTAGCGGGGGGAGCACAGATACGCAGTATTTT. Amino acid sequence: CASSPSTSGGSTDTQYF.

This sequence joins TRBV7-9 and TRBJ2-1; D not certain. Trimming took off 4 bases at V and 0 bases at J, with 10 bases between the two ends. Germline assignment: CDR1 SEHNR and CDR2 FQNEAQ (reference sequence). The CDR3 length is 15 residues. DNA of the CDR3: TGTGCCAGCAGCTCCGGACCAGGCTCCTACAATGAGCAGTTCTTC. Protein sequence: CASSSGPGSYNEQFF.

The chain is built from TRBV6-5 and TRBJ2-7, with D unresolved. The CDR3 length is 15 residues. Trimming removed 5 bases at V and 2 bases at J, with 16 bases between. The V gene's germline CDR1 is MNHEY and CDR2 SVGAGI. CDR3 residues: CASSRRADVAYEQYF. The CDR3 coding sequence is TGTGCCAGCAGTCGACGAGCAGACGTAGCCTACGAGCAGTACTTC.

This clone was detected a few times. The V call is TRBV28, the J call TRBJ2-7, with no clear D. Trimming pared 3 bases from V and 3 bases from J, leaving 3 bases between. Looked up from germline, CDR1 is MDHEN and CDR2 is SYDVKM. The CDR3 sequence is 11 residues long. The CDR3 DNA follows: TGTGCCAGCAGTTTCCTCTACGAGCAGTACTTC. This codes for CASSFLYEQYF.